This T cell receptor (beta chain) was documented in a study of T cell responses to AZD1222 COVID-19 vaccine listed by TCRdb under 2021. For the wider study: A total of 240 or so trial participants underwent TCR sequencing, of whom roughly 210 had received two doses of AZD1222 and some 25 had received two doses of the MenACWY control vaccine. Trial participants were enrolled by age into 18-55, 56-69 and 70-plus year subgroups, with about 150, 27 and 61 TCR-sequenced participants respectively.

The CDR3 regions of human TCRbeta chains were subjected to immunosequencing. As for the authors' bioinformatics: Repertoire TCRs were checked for matches against a reference library of SARS-CoV-2-specific TCRs that had been generated using the MIRA antigen-specificity platform. Breadth was defined as the fraction of unique TCRs that were SARS-CoV-2-associated, and depth was defined as the fraction of total T cells that were SARS-CoV-2-associated. Using the MIRA data, every spike-specific TCR was mapped to the spike region that the TCR reacted to and assigned to either a CD4 or a CD8 class. Log10-transformed breadth and depth values were compared by one-way ANOVA with Sidak's multiple comparisons tests. TCRdb holds this immuneACCESS table with in-frame rearrangements only. Some clones are missing; in checked studies, unresolved V genes explain under half, and the rest has no known cause. V and J calls and clone size are given by that table; D and trimming were obtained from the DNA. Within this sample are 200,000 to 250,000 clones, with approximately 94% of them counted one time only. The ten largest clones represent around 1% of the sample.

Broader findings and caveats from the paper: Epitopes outside the regions mutated in the B.1.351 and B.1.1.7 variants were reportedly recognized by nearly half of the unique spike-specific TCRs. Conclusions about previously exposed vaccinees were limited because only six or seven AZD1222 recipients were SARS-CoV-2 seropositive at baseline. After two AZD1222 doses, both the breadth and the depth of spike-specific TCRs were significantly higher than at day 0 and than in MenACWY recipients. Because no day 14 peak-response samples were available, repertoires were characterized only after the peak T cell response. In the small 56-69-year group, the increase in depth fell short of significance, most likely because of low power. CD4 TCRs associated with the vaccine covered the entire spike protein, and the dominant responses were in regions 160-218 and 743-854. Most participants were white British and females outnumbered males, and the authors suggested that clonal diversity may have been underestimated.

The time point label, read with the paper, signifies: baseline before first vaccination. The meaning of the sample's treatment or condition label: meningococcal conjugate vaccine given as trial control. Samples from vaccinated people were obtained from the UK trials COV001 and COV002, which included a single-blind randomized controlled phase 2/3 trial of AZD1222 (ChAdOx1 nCoV-19) in healthy adults. For TCRbeta chain sequencing, PBMC samples were collected from trial participants at day 0 and at day 28 after the second dose. V and J are truncated by 6 bases and 6 bases respectively, leaving an intervening sequence of 12 bases. The CDR3 contains 13 residues, cysteine and phenylalanine counted. Only the CDR3 region is kept as DNA, spanning 39 bases read in frame from base 1. With respect to this clone: It lacks a known antigen. The sample holds no much larger clone one base away, and base qualities are not on file.

This clonotype was sampled from an adult in good health. Source: peripheral blood, taken on day 0 of MenACWY control vaccination. The chain couples TRBV12-3 or TRBV12-4 to TRBJ1-5; TRBD1 is a possible D gene, resting on 5 matching bases. In nucleotide form, the sequence is TGTGCCAGCAGGTCAGGGATCGTTCAGCCCCAGCATTTT. This is translated as CASRSGIVQPQHF.